Presented here are 26 T cell receptor beta chains from one specimen sequenced in a study of shared clonotypes between healthy human individuals. The data were produced by immunoSEQ multiplex PCR, yet TCRdb's version contains in-frame clones alone and is incomplete. The sample comprises over a million clones, about four fifths of which are singletons, and 0.55% to 0.7% rests with the top ten. Sequenced material: memory CD4+ T cells from PBMCs. Noted subset: CD45RA-negative fraction. The source of these receptors is a man younger than 35 in good health. Some clones in this sample may be carry-over from other donors' samples.

This clone was seen once. The chain links TRBV30 to TRBJ1-4; no firm D call. Trimming cost V 5 bases and J 8 bases, with 9 bases left between them. This CDR3 is built from 11 residues. Germline loops: CDR1 GTSNPN, CDR2 SVGIG (reference sequence). CDR3 region: CAWDFGEKLFF. CDR3 sequence (DNA): TGTGCCTGGGACTTTGGGGAAAAACTGTTTTTT.

This clone was recorded at least ten times. The rearrangement links TRBV9 to TRBJ1-2; D call uncertain. In germline, CDR1 is SGDLS, CDR2 YYNGEE. Trimming removed 4 bases from V and 4 bases from J, with 17 bases in between. The CDR3 totals 15 residues. The CDR3 loop reads CASSYTGGSLYGYTF. As DNA, the CDR3 is TGTGCCAGCAGCTACACGGGTGGCAGCCTCTATGGCTACACCTTC.

About this clone itself: Other DNA sequences in the sample encode the same CDR3. The J gene is TRBJ2-7, the V gene TRBV6-5, with a weak D call TRBD2 (5 bases). V was shortened by 2 bases and J by 2 bases, with 10 bases between the two germline ends. The CDR3 loop spans 14 amino acids. Germline CDR1 is MNHEY and CDR2 is SVGAGI. CDR3 loop: CASSYRGGPYEQYF. For the CDR3, the DNA is TGTGCCAGCAGTTACCGAGGAGGACCCTACGAGCAGTACTTC.

This chain joins TRBV6-5 and TRBJ1-5; possible D gene TRBD1, 6 bases. V was clipped by 0 bases and J by 4 bases, with 10 bases between them. Looked up from germline, CDR1 is MNHEY and CDR2 is SVGAGI. This CDR3 is 15 amino acids long. In DNA, the CDR3 is TGTGCCAGCAGTTACTCGTGGGGGCAAAATCAGCCCCAGCATTTT. This sequence encodes CASSYSWGQNQPQHF.

The gene calls are TRBV27 and TRBJ2-4; D tentatively fits TRBD1 or TRBD2 (5 bases each). V lost 5 bases and J lost 0, with 14 bases in between. Germline CDR1 reads MNHEY; CDR2 reads SMNVEV (reference sequence). The CDR3 sequence is 16 residues long. In nucleotides, the CDR3 is TGTGCCAGCAGTGATGCTTCTGGGACAGCCAAAAACATTCAGTACTTC. Amino acids: CASSDASGTAKNIQYF.

The V gene is TRBV10-3, the J gene TRBJ2-1, with TRBD2 identical over 11 bases. Germline V CDR1 and CDR2: ENHRY, SYGVKD. The junction had 10 bases not matched to a gene; V was cut back by 6 bases and J by 6 bases. The CDR3 spans 16 residues. CDR3 in amino acids: CAIRGTSGPLSNEQFF. DNA of the CDR3: TGTGCCATCAGAGGGACTAGCGGTCCCCTAAGCAATGAGCAGTTCTTC.

The gene calls are TRBV4-2 and TRBJ2-1, with a possible D match to TRBD1 (6 bases). CDR3 length equals 17 residues. Germline values: CDR1 LGHNA, CDR2 YNFKEQ. V lost 2 bases, J lost 0 bases, and 14 bases lay in between. The CDR3 region is CASSQQPDRSSYNEQFF. CDR3 nucleotides: TGTGCCAGCAGCCAACAGCCTGACAGGAGCTCCTACAATGAGCAGTTCTTC.

This rearrangement joins TRBV28 to TRBJ2-7, with 10 bases lining up with TRBD1. V shed 6 bases, J shed 4 bases, and the junction held 15 bases outside the gene matches. The CDR3 is 17 residues long. Germline V gene sequence: CDR1 MDHEN, CDR2 SYDVKM. This CDR3 is CASRASRGTGVSYEQYF. The CDR3, as DNA: TGTGCCAGCAGGGCGAGCCGAGGGACAGGGGTTTCGTACGAGCAGTACTTC.

This chain links TRBV5-8 with TRBJ2-1, with D hard to call. Between the trimmed V and J ends, which lost 2 bases and 7 bases, there was a span of 7 bases. Germline V gene lookup returns CDR1 SGHTS and CDR2 YDEGEE. The CDR3 covers 12 residues. CDR3 protein: CASSFARNEQFF. CDR3 DNA: TGTGCCAGCAGCTTCGCTCGGAATGAGCAGTTCTTC.

Concerning this clone itself: At the DNA level, this CDR3 is encoded by other sequences in the same sample as well. The chain uses TRBV28 and TRBJ2-7; TRBD1 aligns across 7 bases. Germline V gene sequence: CDR1 MDHEN, CDR2 SYDVKM. CDR3 size: 14 residues. V lost 4 bases to trimming and J lost 2 bases; unmatched junction nucleotides: 5. Written as DNA, the CDR3 is TGTGCCAGCAGTTCCCCGACAGGGACCTACGAGCAGTACTTC. As protein: CASSSPTGTYEQYF.

The V and J genes are TRBV9 and TRBJ2-5; D may correspond to TRBD1 or TRBD2 (6 bases each). Looked up from germline, CDR1 is SGDLS and CDR2 is YYNGEE. Deletions cut 4 bases from V and 5 bases from J, with 12 bases between. CDR3 length equals 13 residues. The CDR3 spells CASSLGGRETQYF. DNA of the CDR3: TGTGCCAGCAGCTTGGGGGGCCGGGAGACCCAGTACTTC.

This sequence joins TRBV7-2 and TRBJ1-5; the match to TRBD1 covers 9 bases. Germline V lookup: CDR1 SGHTA, CDR2 FQGNSA. This CDR3 is built from 14 residues. The V segment lost 4 bases and the J segment 5 bases; nucleotides outside the gene matches: 3. The CDR3 region has the DNA TGTGCCAGCAGCTCGGACAGGGGCCATCAGCCCCAGCATTTT. Protein sequence: CASSSDRGHQPQHF.

The gene calls are TRBV28 and TRBJ2-1; maybe TRBD1 (6 bases). This CDR3 has 16 amino acids. Trimming took 4 bases from V and 0 from J, leaving 13 bases between them. CDR1 MDHEN and CDR2 SYDVKM come from the germline V gene. CDR3 sequence (DNA): TGTGCCAGCAGTTCCCAGGGGCCTAACTCCTACAATGAGCAGTTCTTC. Its protein is CASSSQGPNSYNEQFF.

As concerns this clone: This could be a read error, since a much larger clone is one nucleotide away. Other DNA sequences in the sample encode the same CDR3. CDR3 DNA sequence: TGTGCCAGCAGCCGGACTAGCGGAGATACGCAGTACTTT. Amino acids: CASSRTSGDTQYF. The chain recombines TRBV14 with TRBJ2-3; 10 bases match TRBD2. Germline CDR1 SGHDN, CDR2 FVKESK. The CDR3 covers 13 residues.

The genes are TRBV7-9 and TRBJ1-3; D is ambiguous. Deletions cut 2 bases from V and 0 bases from J, with 11 bases between. CDR1 SEHNR and CDR2 FQNEAQ come from the germline V gene (reference sequence). The CDR3 has 16 amino acids. CDR3 in DNA: TGTGCCAGCAGCTTATTAAATTCGTTCTCTGGAAACACCATATATTTT. Translation: CASSLLNSFSGNTIYF.

The V call is TRBV4-1, the J call TRBJ2-2; D might be TRBD2 (6 bases). In germline, CDR1 is MGHRA, CDR2 YSYEKL. Trimming shortened V by 4 bases and J by 6 bases, and 15 bases separated the two germline ends. This CDR3 comprises 15 residues. This chain's CDR3 is CASSPRESPAGELFF. DNA for the CDR3: TGCGCCAGCAGCCCCCGGGAGAGCCCGGCCGGGGAGCTGTTTTTT.

The genes are TRBV19 and TRBJ1-4; tentative D call: TRBD1 (6 bases). V was pared by 5 bases and J by 6 bases, with 19 bases between. CDR1 is LNHDA and CDR2 is SQIVND in the germline V gene (reference sequence). The CDR3 runs 16 residues. The chain's CDR3 is CASSPRGAGAYEKLFF. CDR3 nucleotides: TGTGCCAGTAGTCCCCGAGGGGCAGGGGCCTATGAAAAACTGTTTTTT.

This chain connects TRBV18 to TRBJ1-2; D is unclear. Per the germline V gene, CDR1 is KGHSH and CDR2 is LQKENI. V shed 6 bases and J shed 1 base, with 9 bases lying between them. This CDR3 contains 13 residues. The CDR3 protein is CASSASGNYGYTF. The CDR3 DNA is TGTGCCAGCTCCGCGAGTGGTAACTATGGCTACACCTTC.

This clone was counted once. The J gene is TRBJ2-1, the V gene TRBV9, with 9 bases that match TRBD2. CDR1 is SGDLS, CDR2 YYNGEE, per germline. Germline trimming cut 0 bases from V and 5 bases from J; bases unmatched to any gene: 3. CDR3 length: 15 amino acids. CDR3 region: CASSVGVAGDNEQFF. The CDR3 DNA reads as TGTGCCAGCAGCGTAGGGGTAGCGGGAGACAATGAGCAGTTCTTC.

The chain has TRBV6-6 and TRBJ1-2; D call uncertain. The V gene lost 2 bases and the J gene lost 4 bases, with 5 bases spanning the gap. CDR1 and CDR2 (germline): MNHNY, SVGAGI (reference sequence). CDR3 size: 12 residues. CDR3 protein: CASSYNAYGYTF. CDR3 sequence (DNA): TGTGCCAGCAGTTACAATGCCTATGGCTACACCTTC.

The rearrangement uses TRBV28 and TRBJ1-5; D is uncertain. CDR3 length equals 14 residues. CDR1 and CDR2 from the germline V gene are MDHEN and SYDVKM. V was trimmed by 6 bases and J by 0 bases, leaving 9 bases between them. For the CDR3, the DNA is TGTGCCAGCAGCCTCCACTATAGCAATCAGCCCCAGCATTTT. This encodes CASSLHYSNQPQHF.

This clone came up a few times. V gene TRBV30 combines with J gene TRBJ1-4; maybe TRBD1 (5 bases). V was shortened by 3 bases and J by 8 bases, with 22 bases between the two germline ends. The CDR3 sequence is 16 residues long. CDR1 GTSNPN and CDR2 SVGIG come from the germline V gene (reference sequence). The CDR3 coding sequence is TGTGCCTGGAGGGGACTAGTTTTCTCCCCTGGGGAAAAACTGTTTTTT. Protein: CAWRGLVFSPGEKLFF.

Remarks on this clone: Additional DNA sequences in this sample encode the identical CDR3. The chain uses TRBV5-1 and TRBJ2-7; 10 bases agree with TRBD2. This CDR3 contains 14 residues. Germline CDR1 is SGHRS and CDR2 is YFSETQ. The trim removed 2 bases at V and 2 bases at J, leaving 1 base unmatched. Here the CDR3 reads CASSLTSGTYEQYF. In DNA form, the CDR3 reads TGCGCCAGCAGCTTAACTAGCGGGACCTACGAGCAGTACTTC.

The V call is TRBV28, the J call TRBJ1-1; D gene ambiguous. Germline CDR1 and CDR2: MDHEN and SYDVKM. Trimming shortened V by 8 bases and J by 0 bases, and 13 bases separated the two germline ends. The CDR3 contains 14 residues. CDR3 protein: CASSPGAVNTEAFF. For the CDR3, the DNA is TGTGCCAGCTCTCCGGGAGCCGTGAACACTGAAGCTTTCTTT.

Ten or more counts support this clone. The chain employs TRBV4-2 and TRBJ2-7; either TRBD1 or TRBD2 may supply D (6 bases each). The V and J ends lost 3 bases and 2 bases respectively, with 14 bases between them. The germline V gene has CDR1 LGHNA and CDR2 YNFKEQ. CDR3 size: 15 residues. In nucleotides, the CDR3 is TGTGCCAGCAGCCAGGTCGGGGGCGGAACCTACGAGCAGTACTTC. Amino acids: CASSQVGGGTYEQYF.

This clone was detected a few times. The chain joins TRBV6-1 to TRBJ2-3, with 7 nucleotides matching TRBD1. The length of the CDR3 is 14 residues. V dropped 4 bases and J dropped 4; count of bases not matched to a gene: 5. The germline gives CDR1 MNHNS, CDR2 SASEGT. CDR3: CASSAQTGADTQYF. CDR3 DNA: TGTGCCAGCAGTGCACAAACAGGGGCAGATACGCAGTATTTT.